This section outlines one TCR beta chain sequence together with its context. The sample belongs to a study of blood T cell repertoires in COVID-19. Clones were sequenced by immunoSEQ multiplex PCR, and TCRdb holds only the in-frame ones, with some missing. In the table there are about 480,000 clones, 80% to 90% of which are singletons. After removal of 3 bases from V and 6 bases from J, the junction contained 11 bases not matched to a gene. Germline CDR1 reads SGDLS; CDR2 reads YYNGEE. CDR3 length: 15 residues. J is TRBJ2-7 and V is TRBV9, with 8 bases matching TRBD2. This sequence was found in a man between 18 and 35 years old with COVID-19, enrolled during active disease. The sequenced sample was peripheral blood. The CDR3 here is CASSAGTSDSTEQYF. CDR3 nucleotides: TGTGCCAGCAGCGCTGGGACTAGTGATAGTACCGAGCAGTACTTC.